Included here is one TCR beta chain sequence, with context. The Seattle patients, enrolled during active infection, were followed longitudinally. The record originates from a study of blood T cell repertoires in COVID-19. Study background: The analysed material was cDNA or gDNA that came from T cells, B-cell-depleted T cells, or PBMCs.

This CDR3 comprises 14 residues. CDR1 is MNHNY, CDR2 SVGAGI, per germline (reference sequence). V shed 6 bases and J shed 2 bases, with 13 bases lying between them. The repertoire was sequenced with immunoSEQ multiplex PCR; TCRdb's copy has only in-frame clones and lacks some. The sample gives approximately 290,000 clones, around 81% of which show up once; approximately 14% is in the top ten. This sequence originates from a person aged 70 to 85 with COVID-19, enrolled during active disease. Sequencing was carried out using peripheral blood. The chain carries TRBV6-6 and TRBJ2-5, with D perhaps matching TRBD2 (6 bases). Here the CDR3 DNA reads TGTGCCAGCAGCCGGCTAAGCGGGCAAGAGACCCAGTACTTC. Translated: CASSRLSGQETQYF.